This T cell receptor beta chain appears in the sequencing data of a study of blood T cell repertoires in COVID-19. Overall study: COVID-19 samples, acute and convalescent, were from the United States, Italy and Spain. From T cells, B-cell-depleted T cells, or PBMCs came the material, which was cDNA or gDNA.

In the original processing: Counts of nucleated cells, estimated from reference gene primer amplification, were obtained. TCRdb's table, derived via immunoSEQ multiplex PCR, lists solely in-frame clones and lacks some. The V and J calls and clone size are taken from that table; D and trimming were inferred from the DNA. The sample contains around 360,000 clones, 80% to 90% of which appear only once. A Seattle source enrolled patients during active infection and followed them longitudinally. Germline CDR1 MDHEN, CDR2 SYDVKM. CDR3 length: 13 residues. Trimming removed 7 bases at V and 7 bases at J, with 13 bases between.

The origin of this receptor is a woman aged 25 to 39 with COVID-19, enrolled during active disease. The genes are TRBV28 and TRBJ1-4; no firm D call. The material sequenced was peripheral blood. The CDR3: CASTSRVREKLFF. The CDR3 nucleotides read TGTGCCAGCACCTCCCGGGTCCGTGAAAAACTGTTTTTT.